The 8 T cell receptor beta chains below all came from one sample that was sequenced in a study of identical twins. Each CDR3 protein gets one entry after TCRdb re-called the 5' RACE reads with MiXCR. The table lists roughly 480,000 distinct CDR3 sequences, 24% of them singletons. This sample was also put to use in a study of T cells expressing NK-cell markers.

Sequencing used CD4+ T cells sorted from blood. Receptors were obtained from a young woman in good health.

CDR3 amino acids: CSARAYGGSYYNEQFF. The CDR3 DNA follows: TGCAGTGCTAGAGCATACGGGGGGTCTTACTACAATGAGCAGTTCTTC. The V and J genes are TRBV20-1 and TRBJ2-1, with TRBD2 matching over 7 bases. V lost 1 base, J lost 3 bases, and 9 bases stayed unmatched. This CDR3 is 16 amino acids long. Germline V gene lookup returns CDR1 DFQATT and CDR2 SNEGSKA (reference sequence).

This clonotype turned up a few times. This chain joins TRBV12-3 or TRBV12-4 and TRBJ1-1; perhaps TRBD1 as D (5 bases). This CDR3 comprises 14 residues. V was clipped by 6 bases and J by 1 base, with 12 bases between them. The CDR3 reads CASSQTVRNTEAFF. The CDR3 DNA reads as TGTGCCAGCAGCCAGACAGTAAGGAACACTGAAGCTTTCTTT.

This clonotype was recorded a few times. The chain couples TRBV10-2 to TRBJ2-3; TRBD2 matches at 7 bases. The length of the CDR3 is 13 residues. With V trimmed by 11 bases and J by 1 base, 6 bases remained unmatched. In germline, CDR1 is WSHSY, CDR2 SAAADI. CDR3 sequence reads: CAAWTSRTDTQYF. The CDR3 DNA reads TGCGCCGCTTGGACTAGTCGCACAGATACGCAGTATTTT.

This clonotype was seen at least ten times. The chain links TRBV27 to TRBJ2-1, with D hard to call. The CDR3 contains 11 residues. Trimming left V 6 bases short and J 9 bases short, with 9 bases between. The V gene's germline CDR1 is MNHEY and CDR2 SMNVEV (reference sequence). In nucleotides, the CDR3 is TGTGCCAGCAGGACGAGCAGTGAGCAGTTCTTC. This translates into CASRTSSEQFF.

This clonotype was seen only a few times. The V and J genes are TRBV7-9 and TRBJ1-6, with 8 bases matching TRBD1. This CDR3 region has 15 residues. Germline CDR1 SEHNR, CDR2 FQNEAQ (reference sequence). Germline trimming cut 5 bases from V and 7 bases from J; bases unmatched to any gene: 7. CDR3 sequence (DNA): TGTGCCAGCAGCCCACAGGGGGTACAGAATTCACCCCTCCACTTT. This gives the protein CASSPQGVQNSPLHF.

This clonotype has a handful of counts. This chain connects TRBV12-3 or TRBV12-4 to TRBJ1-2; 7 bases are a match to TRBD1. CDR3 length: 17 residues. V was pared by 6 bases and J by 0 bases, with 13 bases of the junction left unmatched. In nucleotides, the CDR3 is TGTGCCAGCAGAGACAATCCAGGGGGACGAGCTAACTATGGCTACACCTTC. As protein: CASRDNPGGRANYGYTF.

This clonotype was seen only a few times. This chain joins TRBV7-2 and TRBJ2-5; 7 bases are a match to TRBD2. The CDR3 has 14 amino acids. Losses at the gene ends were 6 bases for V and 5 bases for J; bases not matched to a gene: 9. CDR1 is SGHTA and CDR2 is FQGNSA in the germline V gene. The CDR3 protein is CASSPSAGGETQYF. CDR3 sequence (DNA): TGTGCCAGCAGTCCCAGCGCCGGGGGGGAGACCCAGTACTTC.

V and J are TRBV7-2 and TRBJ2-2, with D uncertain. CDR1 and CDR2 from the germline V gene are SGHTA and FQGNSA. The CDR3 length is 16 residues. The V gene lost 0 bases and the J gene lost 4 bases, with 12 bases spanning the gap. In nucleotides, the CDR3 is TGTGCCAGCAGCTTAGCGGTTGGTGGTGCCACCGGGGAGCTGTTTTTT. This sequence encodes CASSLAVGGATGELFF.